The entry that follows covers one T cell receptor beta chain sequence. There are 14 residues in the CDR3. The V segment lost 5 bases and the J segment 1 base; nucleotides outside the gene matches: 4. CDR1 SGHRS and CDR2 YFSETQ come from the germline V gene. The PCR was carried out with 60 Vbeta primers and 13 Jbeta primers. The protocol was immunoSEQ multiplex PCR, while the TCRdb copy is restricted to in-frame clones and leaves out a portion. The sample records about 170,000 clones, 65% to 85% being singletons. This sample is part of a study of cytomegalovirus exposure and HLA in healthy donors. The V gene is TRBV5-1, the J gene TRBJ2-5; 8 nucleotides agree with TRBD2. Sequencing was carried out using PBMCs. This TCR was recovered from a woman in her forties or fifties in good health and CMV-seropositive. The CDR3 protein is CASRLADFQETQYF. The CDR3 DNA reads as TGCGCCAGCAGACTAGCGGACTTCCAAGAGACCCAGTACTTC. The variable domain in full, with the rest retrieved from reference TRBV5-1 and TRBJ2-5, is KAGVTQTPRYLIKTRGQQVTLSCSPISGHRSVSWYQQTPGQGLQFLFEYFSETQRNKGNFPGRFSGRQFSNSRSEMNVSTLELGDSALYLCASRLADFQETQYFGPGTRLLVL.